The 31 T cell receptor beta chains below were found in one sample sequenced in a study of blood T cell repertoires in COVID-19 (dated by TCRdb to the early 2020s). Libraries came from the immunoSEQ multiplex PCR assay. As stored in TCRdb, this immuneACCESS dataset retains in-frame rearrangements with V and J assigned. A fraction of the clones does not appear; measured against another copy, unresolved V genes explain less than half of the discrepancy, and the remainder lacks a known reason. This sample has 490,000 or so clones in its table, and about nine tenths of those were observed once. The leading ten clones occupy 6.5% to 9.5% of the sample. Sequencing used PBMCs or T cells enriched from blood (not recorded which). These receptors were taken from a woman aged 55-69 years who had recovered from COVID-19.

Concerning this clone itself: This sample also contains other DNA sequences that code for the same CDR3. The genes are TRBV5-6 and TRBJ2-2; 7 nucleotides agree with TRBD1. The CDR3 has 13 residues. V gave up 7 bases and J gave up 5 bases; unmatched junction bases: 5. CDR1 and CDR2 from the germline V gene are SGHDT and YYEEEE. The CDR3, as DNA: TGTGCCAGCCGACAGGGATATACCGGGGAGCTGTTTTTT. This gives the protein CASRQGYTGELFF.

The chain couples TRBV6-6 to TRBJ1-3; tentatively, D is TRBD1 (5 bases). Trimming took off 5 bases at V and 8 bases at J, with 19 bases between the two ends. This CDR3 has 15 residues. CDR1 MNHNY and CDR2 SVGAGI come from the germline V gene (reference sequence). In DNA form, the CDR3 reads TGTGCCAGCAGTCCGGGGGACTTGGGGGGACACACCATATATTTT. It translates to CASSPGDLGGHTIYF.

V is TRBV7-2 and J is TRBJ1-4, with TRBD1 matching over 7 bases. The CDR3 loop spans 14 amino acids. Germline CDR1 SGHTA, CDR2 FQGNSA. Trimming took 4 bases from V and 7 from J; bases not matched to a gene: 6. The CDR3, as DNA: TGTGCCAGCAGCTCGGGACAGAGGGTTGAAAAACTGTTTTTT. It specifies CASSSGQRVEKLFF.

The rearrangement uses TRBV5-5 and TRBJ1-1; possible D gene TRBD1, 5 bases. Germline V gives CDR1 SGHKS, CDR2 YYEKEE (reference sequence). This CDR3 region has 17 residues. Trimming took off 4 bases at V and 1 base at J, with 20 bases between the two ends. CDR3 residues: CASSRNLRGHWNTEAFF. DNA of the CDR3: TGTGCCAGCAGCCGCAACCTTCGCGGACATTGGAACACTGAAGCTTTCTTT.

V is TRBV10-3 and J is TRBJ1-6; D possibly corresponds to TRBD1 (6 bases). Germline-derived CDR1 and CDR2 are ENHRY and SYGVKD. The CDR3 sequence is 14 residues long. V was clipped by 4 bases and J by 2 bases, with 6 bases between them. The CDR3 coding sequence is TGTGCCATCAGTGGGACAGCCTATAATTCACCCCTCCACTTT. Translation gives CAISGTAYNSPLHF.

V usage is TRBV5-1 and J usage is TRBJ2-2; the D gene is possibly TRBD1 (6 bases). Germline V CDR1 and CDR2: SGHRS, YFSETQ. The CDR3 runs to 15 residues. Trimming pared 4 bases from V and 3 bases from J, leaving 13 bases between. CDR3 protein: CASSIRDTYTGELFF. As DNA, the CDR3 is TGCGCCAGCAGCATCCGGGACACCTACACCGGGGAGCTGTTTTTT.

The chain uses TRBV7-2 and TRBJ2-2; the D gene is possibly TRBD1 (5 bases). Per the germline V gene, CDR1 is SGHTA and CDR2 is FQGNSA. The V gene lost 1 base and the J gene lost 6 bases, with 15 bases spanning the gap. This CDR3 spans 16 amino acids. Here the CDR3 DNA reads TGTGCCAGCAGCTTAGGTCCCTGGACAAGGGCCGGGGAGCTGTTTTTT. Residues: CASSLGPWTRAGELFF.

The chain combines TRBV19 with TRBJ1-4; tentative D call: TRBD1 (5 bases). This CDR3 is built from 16 residues. Trimming left V 2 bases short and J 8 bases short, with 18 bases between. Germline values: CDR1 LNHDA, CDR2 SQIVND (reference sequence). The CDR3 bases are TGTGCCAGTAGTATAAAAGGGCAGGGCGTTTTGGAAAAACTGTTTTTT. Translating it yields CASSIKGQGVLEKLFF.

The chain joins TRBV15 to TRBJ2-1; TRBD2 aligns across 8 bases. CDR1 LNHNV and CDR2 YYDKDF come from the germline V gene (reference sequence). CDR3 size: 14 residues. The J segment lost 0 bases and the V segment lost 7 bases, leaving 2 bases of the junction unmatched. The CDR3 coding sequence is TGTGCCACCAACGCGGGGGGCTCCTACAATGAGCAGTTCTTC. It translates to CATNAGGSYNEQFF.

In this sample, this clone turned up once. CDR3 sequence reads: CASSQRALEKLFF. DNA for the CDR3: TGTGCCAGCAGCCAGCGGGCCTTGGAAAAACTGTTTTTT. V usage is TRBV3-1 (or the pseudogene TRBV3-2) and J usage is TRBJ1-4; D unresolved. Germline CDR1 and CDR2: LGHDT and YNNKEL (reference sequence). CDR3 length equals 13 residues. V was shortened by 3 bases and J by 8 bases, with 10 bases between the two germline ends.

The chain has TRBV30 and TRBJ1-6; 9 bases are shared with TRBD1. Trimming cost V 4 bases and J 9 bases; bases outside gene matches: 4. The length of the CDR3 is 13 residues. The V gene's germline CDR1 is GTSNPN and CDR2 SVGIG (reference sequence). The CDR3 protein is CAWKGTGSSPLHF. The CDR3, as DNA: TGTGCCTGGAAGGGGACAGGGAGTTCACCCCTCCACTTT.

This clone has a handful of counts. V is TRBV5-6 and J is TRBJ1-1; D is ambiguous. V shed 1 base and J shed 6 bases, with 4 bases lying between them. The CDR3 is 11 residues long. CDR1 is SGHDT, CDR2 YYEEEE, per germline. This CDR3 reads CASSLLAEAFF. The CDR3 DNA is TGTGCCAGCAGCTTGTTAGCTGAAGCTTTCTTT.

The rearrangement joins TRBV6-4 to TRBJ1-2; perhaps TRBD1 as D (5 bases). The CDR3 covers 14 residues. Deletions cut 5 bases from V and 4 bases from J, with 14 bases between. Germline V CDR1 and CDR2: MRHNA, SNTAGT. The CDR3: CASSPGLPGYGYTF. The DNA of the CDR3 is TGTGCCAGCAGTCCGGGACTCCCCGGCTATGGCTACACCTTC.

The V call is TRBV6-1, the J call TRBJ1-2; 7 nucleotides match TRBD1. V was pared by 1 base and J by 4 bases, with 6 bases of the junction left unmatched. The CDR3 spans 15 residues. CDR1 MNHNS and CDR2 SASEGT come from the germline V gene. The DNA of the CDR3 is TGTGCCAGCAGTGAAGAAGGACAGGAATCCTATGGCTACACCTTC. Translating gives CASSEEGQESYGYTF.

The gene calls are TRBV9 and TRBJ2-3; 13 positions match TRBD2. The CDR3 length is 18 residues. V shed 4 bases and J 0 bases; nucleotides not matched to a gene: 8. Germline V gene data show CDR1 as SGDLS and CDR2 as YYNGEE. The CDR3 reads CASSPRLAGGPSTDTQYF. The CDR3, as DNA: TGTGCCAGCAGCCCACGACTAGCGGGGGGCCCTAGCACAGATACGCAGTATTTT.

This clone has only one observation. The chain is built from TRBV5-1 and TRBJ2-1; 8 nucleotides match TRBD2. V shed 2 bases, J shed 8 bases, and the junction held 21 bases outside the gene matches. The germline V gene encodes CDR1 SGHRS and CDR2 YFSETQ. This CDR3 comprises 19 residues. The CDR3 here is CASSFRNYTVSGGHDEQFF. The CDR3 DNA follows: TGCGCCAGCAGCTTCAGGAACTATACAGTAAGCGGGGGCCACGATGAGCAGTTCTTC.

The chain is built from TRBV10-3 and TRBJ1-1; 7 nucleotides match TRBD1. The germline gives CDR1 ENHRY, CDR2 SYGVKD. The CDR3 runs to 14 residues. Unmatched junction bases numbered 9, after V lost 6 bases and J lost 5 bases. The DNA of the CDR3 is TGTGCCATCAGACCCGGGACAGAAATGACTGAAGCTTTCTTT. Residues: CAIRPGTEMTEAFF.

J is TRBJ2-7 and V is TRBV5-1; 9 bases are a match to TRBD1. The trim removed 3 bases at V and 2 bases at J, leaving 3 bases unmatched. Germline V lookup: CDR1 SGHRS, CDR2 YFSETQ. The CDR3 is 14 residues long. CDR3 nucleotides: TGCGCCAGCAGCTCAGACAGGGGGGCCTACGAGCAGTACTTC. It codes for CASSSDRGAYEQYF.

This chain connects TRBV25-1 to TRBJ1-6; D gene uncertain. Trimming removed 0 bases from V and 8 bases from J, with 8 bases in between. The CDR3 length is 14 residues. Germline-derived CDR1 and CDR2 are MGHDK and SYGVNS. This chain's CDR3 is CASSEYPRDSPLHF. CDR3 DNA sequence: TGTGCCAGCAGTGAATACCCGAGGGATTCACCCCTCCACTTT.

This clone appeared a few times. The V call is TRBV6-1, the J call TRBJ2-7; D might be TRBD1 (5 bases). The CDR3 runs 13 residues. Germline CDR1 and CDR2: MNHNS and SASEGT. Trimming shortened V by 1 base and J by 1 base, and 5 bases separated the two germline ends. The CDR3 reads CASSEDRSYEQYV. CDR3 sequence (DNA): TGTGCCAGCAGTGAAGACAGGTCCTACGAGCAGTACGTC.

This clone was observed a handful of times. The chain links TRBV7-9 to TRBJ1-6, with D uncertain. Germline lookup yields CDR1 SEHNR and CDR2 FQNEAQ (reference sequence). V was clipped by 3 bases and J by 6 bases, with 3 bases between them. The CDR3 is 12 residues long. In DNA form, the CDR3 reads TGTGCCAGCAGCTTCGGTAATTCACCCCTCCACTTT. Protein sequence: CASSFGNSPLHF.

A single count supports this clone. The chain employs TRBV10-3 and TRBJ2-6; D might be TRBD1 (6 bases). Deletions cut 6 bases from V and 0 bases from J, with 12 bases between. This CDR3 is 16 amino acids long. CDR1 ENHRY and CDR2 SYGVKD come from the germline V gene. The CDR3 protein is CAISLTGVSGANVLTF. The CDR3 coding sequence is TGTGCCATCAGCCTGACAGGTGTCTCTGGGGCCAACGTCCTGACTTTC.

The chain has TRBV9 and TRBJ1-6; 7 bases fit TRBD1. This CDR3 is built from 15 residues. Germline V lookup: CDR1 SGDLS, CDR2 YYNGEE. Trimming took 0 bases from V and 10 from J; bases not matched to a gene: 7. CDR3 nucleotide sequence: TGTGCCAGCAGCGTAGAGCCTACAGGGGTATCACCCCTCCACTTT. It is translated as CASSVEPTGVSPLHF.

This chain joins TRBV24-1 and TRBJ1-1, with TRBD1 matching over 8 bases. V shed 7 bases, J shed 2 bases, and the junction held 5 bases outside the gene matches. There are 14 residues in the CDR3. Looked up from germline, CDR1 is KGHDR and CDR2 is SFDVKD. The CDR3 spells CATREGQANTEAFF. CDR3 nucleotide sequence: TGTGCCACCAGGGAGGGACAGGCAAACACTGAAGCTTTCTTT.

The chain carries TRBV2 and TRBJ1-2; D remains ambiguous. Germline-derived CDR1 and CDR2 are SNHLY and FYNNEI. The CDR3 totals 11 residues. The V end was cut by 6 bases, the J end by 8 bases, with 10 bases between. The CDR3 DNA reads as TGTGCCAGCAGGGGAGGTGCGGGCTACACCTTC. This gives the protein CASRGGAGYTF.

V usage is TRBV5-1 and J usage is TRBJ2-1; TRBD2 matches 7 bases. From germline, CDR1 is SGHRS and CDR2 YFSETQ. V trimming: 7 bases; J trimming: 9 bases; junction bases outside the gene matches: 13. This CDR3 has 14 amino acids. DNA for the CDR3: TGCGCCAGCGGCCCTCGGACTAGAAATCCTGAGCAGTTCTTC. Amino acids: CASGPRTRNPEQFF.

This chain links TRBV5-1 with TRBJ1-4; 9 bases are a match to TRBD1. J lost 8 bases, V lost 4 bases, and 9 bases had no gene match. CDR1 SGHRS and CDR2 YFSETQ come from the germline V gene. This CDR3 spans 15 amino acids. The chain's CDR3 is CASSPSGQGREKLFF. The CDR3 bases are TGCGCCAGCAGCCCCTCGGGACAGGGTAGGGAAAAACTGTTTTTT.

V gene TRBV6-5 combines with J gene TRBJ1-1, with TRBD1 as a possible D gene (5 bases). V lost 7 bases to trimming and J lost 11 bases, with 20 bases between them. Germline V gene data show CDR1 as MNHEY and CDR2 as SVGAGI. The CDR3 totals 13 residues. The CDR3 coding sequence is TGTGCCAGCACCCCCCCGGGGGACCCCGCCGCTTTCTTT. It codes for CASTPPGDPAAFF.

J is TRBJ2-7 and V is TRBV4-1; 10 bases align to TRBD1. Trimming at V came to 0 bases and at J to 1 base, leaving 9 bases not matched to a gene. CDR1 and CDR2 from the germline V gene are MGHRA and YSYEKL. CDR3 length equals 18 residues. CDR3 coding DNA: TGCGCCAGCAGCCAAGAAAAATCCCGGGACAGGGGATCCTACGAGCAGTACGTC. As protein: CASSQEKSRDRGSYEQYV.

V usage is TRBV5-1 and J usage is TRBJ1-2; possible D gene TRBD1, 6 bases. V gave up 0 bases and J gave up 0 bases, with 15 bases separating them. CDR1 is SGHRS and CDR2 is YFSETQ in the germline V gene. CDR3 length: 17 residues. The DNA for the CDR3 is TGCGCCAGCAGCTTGGGGGGACAACTTCTACCTAACTATGGCTACACCTTC. It encodes CASSLGGQLLPNYGYTF.

The chain uses TRBV21-1 and TRBJ1-2. TRBV21-1 is a listed pseudogene. The CDR3 has 11 amino acids. For the CDR3, the DNA is TGTGCCACTACTGGGGGGAACGGCTACACCTTC. This translates into CATTGGNGYTF.